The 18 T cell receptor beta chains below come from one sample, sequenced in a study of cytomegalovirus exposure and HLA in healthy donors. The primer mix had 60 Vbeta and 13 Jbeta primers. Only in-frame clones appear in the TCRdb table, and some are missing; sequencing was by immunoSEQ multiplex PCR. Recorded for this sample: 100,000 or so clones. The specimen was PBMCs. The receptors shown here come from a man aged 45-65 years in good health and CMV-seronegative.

The chain's CDR3 is CASSQAGTDNEQFF. CDR3 bases: TGTGCCAGCTCACAAGCCGGGACAGACAATGAGCAGTTCTTC. The chain carries TRBV18 and TRBJ2-1, with TRBD1 matching 7 bases. The CDR3 runs 14 residues. V was clipped by 4 bases and J by 5 bases; unmatched bases: 5. CDR1 and CDR2 from the germline V gene are KGHSH and LQKENI.

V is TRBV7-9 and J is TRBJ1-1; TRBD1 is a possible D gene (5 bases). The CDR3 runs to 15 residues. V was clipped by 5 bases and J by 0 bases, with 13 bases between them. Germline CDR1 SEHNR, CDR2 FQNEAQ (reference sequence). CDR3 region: CASSRGGSVNTEAFF. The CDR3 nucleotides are TGTGCCAGCAGCCGGGGGGGTTCAGTGAACACTGAAGCTTTCTTT. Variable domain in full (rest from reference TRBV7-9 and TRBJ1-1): DTGVSQNPRHKITKRGQNVTFRCDPISEHNRLYWYRQTLGQGPEFLTYFQNEAQLEKSRLLSDRFSAERPKGSFSTLEIQRTEQGDSAMYLCASSRGGSVNTEAFFGQGTRLTVV.

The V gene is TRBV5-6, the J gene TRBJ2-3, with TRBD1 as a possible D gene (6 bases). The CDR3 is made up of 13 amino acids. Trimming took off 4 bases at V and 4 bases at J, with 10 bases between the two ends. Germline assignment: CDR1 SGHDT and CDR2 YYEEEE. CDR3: CASSNTGPDTQYF. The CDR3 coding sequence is TGTGCCAGCAGCAACACAGGGCCAGATACGCAGTATTTT. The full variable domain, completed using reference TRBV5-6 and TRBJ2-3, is DAGVTQSPTHLIKTRGQQVTLRCSPKSGHDTVSWYQQALGQGPQFIFQYYEEEERQRGNFPDRFSGHQFPNYSSELNVNALLLGDSALYLCASSNTGPDTQYFGPGTRLTVL.

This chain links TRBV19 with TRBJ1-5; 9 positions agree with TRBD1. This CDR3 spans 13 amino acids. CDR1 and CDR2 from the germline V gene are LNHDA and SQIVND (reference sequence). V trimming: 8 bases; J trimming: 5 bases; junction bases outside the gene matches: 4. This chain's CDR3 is CASWGQGYQPQHF. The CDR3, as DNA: TGTGCCAGTTGGGGACAGGGTTATCAGCCCCAGCATTTT. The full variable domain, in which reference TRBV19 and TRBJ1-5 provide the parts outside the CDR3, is DGGITQSPKYLFRKEGQNVTLSCEQNLNHDAMYWYRQDPGQGLRLIYYSQIVNDFQKGDIAEGYSVSREKKESFPLTVTSAQKNPTAFYLCASWGQGYQPQHFGDGTRLSIL.

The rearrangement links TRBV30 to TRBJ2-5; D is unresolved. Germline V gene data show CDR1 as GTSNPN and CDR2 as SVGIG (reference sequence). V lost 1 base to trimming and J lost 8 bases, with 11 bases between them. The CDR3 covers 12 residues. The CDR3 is CAWSAMRGTQYF. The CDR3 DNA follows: TGTGCCTGGAGTGCTATGCGAGGCACCCAGTACTTC.

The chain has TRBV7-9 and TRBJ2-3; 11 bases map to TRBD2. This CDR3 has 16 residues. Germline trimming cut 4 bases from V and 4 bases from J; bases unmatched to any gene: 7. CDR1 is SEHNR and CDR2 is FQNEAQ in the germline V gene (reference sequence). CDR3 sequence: CASSYFLAGGPDTQYF. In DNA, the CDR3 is TGTGCCAGCAGCTATTTCCTAGCGGGAGGACCAGATACGCAGTATTTT.

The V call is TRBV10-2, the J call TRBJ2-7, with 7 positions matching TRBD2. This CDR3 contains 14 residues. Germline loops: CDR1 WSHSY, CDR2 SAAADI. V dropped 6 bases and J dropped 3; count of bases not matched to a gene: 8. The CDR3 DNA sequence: TGCGCCAGCAGGGGAGGGGCAACCCTCTACGAGCAGTACTTC. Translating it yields CASRGGATLYEQYF.

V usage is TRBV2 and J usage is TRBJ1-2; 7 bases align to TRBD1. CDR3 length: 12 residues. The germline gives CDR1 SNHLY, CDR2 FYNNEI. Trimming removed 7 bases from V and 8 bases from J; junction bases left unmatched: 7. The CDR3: CASNEDRDGYTF. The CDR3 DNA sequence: TGTGCCAGCAACGAAGACAGGGACGGCTACACCTTC.

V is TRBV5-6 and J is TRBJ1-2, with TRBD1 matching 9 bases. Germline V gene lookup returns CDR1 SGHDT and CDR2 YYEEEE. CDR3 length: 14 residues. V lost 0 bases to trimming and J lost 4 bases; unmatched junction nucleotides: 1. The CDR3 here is CASSLGTGAYGYTF. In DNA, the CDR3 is TGTGCCAGCAGCTTGGGGACAGGGGCCTATGGCTACACCTTC.

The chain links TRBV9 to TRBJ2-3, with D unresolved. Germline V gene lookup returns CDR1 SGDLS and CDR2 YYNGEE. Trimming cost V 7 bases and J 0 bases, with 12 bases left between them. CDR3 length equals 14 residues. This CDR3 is CASGRSMSTDTQYF. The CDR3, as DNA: TGTGCCAGCGGCAGGTCTATGAGCACAGATACGCAGTATTTT.

CDR3 coding DNA: TGTGCCAGCAGGGTAGGACACACAGATACGCAGTATTTT. Translation: CASRVGHTDTQYF. The chain is built from TRBV27 and TRBJ2-3, with D perhaps matching TRBD1 (5 bases). CDR1 MNHEY and CDR2 SMNVEV come from the germline V gene (reference sequence). Trimming left V 6 bases short and J 2 bases short, with 9 bases between. The CDR3 sequence is 13 residues long.

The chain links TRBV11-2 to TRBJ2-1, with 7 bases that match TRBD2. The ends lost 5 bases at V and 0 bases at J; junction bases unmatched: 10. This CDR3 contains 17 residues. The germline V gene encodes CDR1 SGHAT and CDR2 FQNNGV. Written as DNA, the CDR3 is TGTGCCAGCAGCCAATACACAGCGGGAACCTCCTACAATGAGCAGTTCTTC. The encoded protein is CASSQYTAGTSYNEQFF.

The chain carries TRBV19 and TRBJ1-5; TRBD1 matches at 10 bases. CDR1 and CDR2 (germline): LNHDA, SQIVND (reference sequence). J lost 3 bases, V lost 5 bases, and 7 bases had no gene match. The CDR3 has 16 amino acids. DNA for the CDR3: TGTGCCAGTAGTTCCCCGGACAGGGGGTACAATCAGCCCCAGCATTTT. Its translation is CASSSPDRGYNQPQHF.

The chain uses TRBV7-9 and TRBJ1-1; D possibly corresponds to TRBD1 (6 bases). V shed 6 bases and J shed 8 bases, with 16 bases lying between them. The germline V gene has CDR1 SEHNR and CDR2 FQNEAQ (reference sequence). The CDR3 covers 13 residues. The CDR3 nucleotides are TGTGCCAGCAGTCGTACTACAGGGTCGGAAGCTTTCTTT. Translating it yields CASSRTTGSEAFF.

The CDR3 DNA reads TGCGCCAGCAGCAAGGACAGGTTTTGGGATGAGCAGTTCTTC. Protein: CASSKDRFWDEQFF. This chain joins TRBV4-3 and TRBJ2-1, with 7 bases aligning to TRBD1. This CDR3 is 14 amino acids long. Trimming took 5 bases from V and 8 from J; bases not matched to a gene: 9. The germline V gene encodes CDR1 LGHNA and CDR2 YSLEER.

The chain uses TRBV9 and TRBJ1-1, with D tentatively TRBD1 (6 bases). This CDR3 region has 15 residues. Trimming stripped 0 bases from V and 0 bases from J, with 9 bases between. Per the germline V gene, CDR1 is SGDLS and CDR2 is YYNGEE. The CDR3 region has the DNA TGTGCCAGCAGCGTAGATGGGGGCATGAACACTGAAGCTTTCTTT. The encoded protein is CASSVDGGMNTEAFF.

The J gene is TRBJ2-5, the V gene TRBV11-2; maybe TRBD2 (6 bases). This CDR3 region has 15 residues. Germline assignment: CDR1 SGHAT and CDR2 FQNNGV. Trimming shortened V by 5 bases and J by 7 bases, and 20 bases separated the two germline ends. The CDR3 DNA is TGTGCCAGCAGCCCCCTCTCGGGAGCCGAGCCGACCCAGTACTTC. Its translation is CASSPLSGAEPTQYF.

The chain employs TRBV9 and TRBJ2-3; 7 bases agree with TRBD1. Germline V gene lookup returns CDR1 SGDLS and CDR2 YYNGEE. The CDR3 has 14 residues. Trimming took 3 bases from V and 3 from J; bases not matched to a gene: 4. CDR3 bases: TGTGCCAGCAGCGAGGGACAGTCTACAGATACGCAGTATTTT. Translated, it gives CASSEGQSTDTQYF. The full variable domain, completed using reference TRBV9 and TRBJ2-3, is DSGVTQTPKHLITATGQRVTLRCSPRSGDLSVYWYQQSLDQGLQFLIQYYNGEERAKGNILERFSAQQFPDLHSELNLSSLELGDSALYFCASSEGQSTDTQYFGPGTRLTVL.